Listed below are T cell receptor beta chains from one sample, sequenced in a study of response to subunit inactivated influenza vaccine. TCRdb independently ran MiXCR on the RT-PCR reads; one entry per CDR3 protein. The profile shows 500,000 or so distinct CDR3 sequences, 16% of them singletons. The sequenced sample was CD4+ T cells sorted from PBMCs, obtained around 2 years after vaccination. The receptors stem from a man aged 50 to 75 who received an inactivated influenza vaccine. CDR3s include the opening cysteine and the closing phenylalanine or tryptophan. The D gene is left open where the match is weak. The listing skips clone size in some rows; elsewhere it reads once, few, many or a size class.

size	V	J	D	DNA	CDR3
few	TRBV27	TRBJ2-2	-	TGTGCCAGCAGTTTAGGGCTCTACACCACCGGGGAGCTGTTTTTT	CASSLGLYTTGELFF
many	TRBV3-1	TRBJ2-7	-	TGTGCCAGCAGCCAAGGCAGGGCCTACGAGCAGTACTTC	CASSQGRAYEQYF
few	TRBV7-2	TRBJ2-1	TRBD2	TGTGCCAGCAGCTCACGGACTAGCGGGAGTTTGGATGAGCAGTTCTTC	CASSSRTSGSLDEQFF
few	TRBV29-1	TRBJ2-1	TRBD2	TGCAGCGTTGAAATCGTCCTAGCGGTCTACAATGAGCAGTTCTTC	CSVEIVLAVYNEQFF
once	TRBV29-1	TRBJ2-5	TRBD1	TGCAGCGGCAGGACCGGGACAGGTTGGGAGACCCAGTGCTTC	CSGRTGTGWETQCF
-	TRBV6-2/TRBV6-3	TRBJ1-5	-	TGTACCACCGTTGGGACCGGCAATCAGCCCCAGCATTTT	CTTVGTGNQPQHF
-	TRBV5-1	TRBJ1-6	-	TGCGCCAGCAGCTGGGACTGGGCCGGATCACCCCTCCACTTT	CASSWDWAGSPLHF
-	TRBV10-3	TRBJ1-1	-	TGTGCCATCAGTGAGTTGGAGGGGAACACTGAAGCTTTCTTT	CAISELEGNTEAFF
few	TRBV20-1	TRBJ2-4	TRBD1	TGCAGTGCCCCCCCGAGGACAGGCCAAAACATTCAGTACTTC	CSAPPRTGQNIQYF
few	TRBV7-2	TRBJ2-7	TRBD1	TGTGCCAGCAGCTCTAGGGACAGCTACGAGCAGTACTTC	CASSSRDSYEQYF
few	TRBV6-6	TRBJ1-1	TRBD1	TGTGCCAGCAGGAGCCTCGGGACAGGAGAAGCTTTCTTT	CASRSLGTGEAFF
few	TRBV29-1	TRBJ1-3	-	TGCAGCGTTGTGGGAGGTAACACCATATATTTT	CSVVGGNTIYF
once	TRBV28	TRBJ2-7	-	TGTGCCAGCAGTTTAAACCAGGGTGATCACTACGAGCAGTACTTC	CASSLNQGDHYEQYF
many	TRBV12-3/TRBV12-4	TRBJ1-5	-	TGTGCCAGCAGTTCGACAAGCAATCAGCCCCAGCATTTT	CASSSTSNQPQHF
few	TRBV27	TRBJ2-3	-	TGTGCCAGCAGTTTATTGAGTAGCGGCACAGATACGCAGTATTTT	CASSLLSSGTDTQYF
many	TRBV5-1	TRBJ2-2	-	TGCGCCAGCAGCTTGGCGTGGGCCGGGGAGCTGTTTTTT	CASSLAWAGELFF
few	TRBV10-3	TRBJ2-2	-	TGTGCCATCAGTGAAGACCTGACCGGGGAGCTGTTTTTT	CAISEDLTGELFF
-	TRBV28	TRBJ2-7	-	TGTGCCAGCAGTTTATATGGGCGCGAGCAGTACTTC	CASSLYGREQYF
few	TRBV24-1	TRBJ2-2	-	TGTGCCACCAGTGAGGGGTTCGGGGAGCTGTTTTTT	CATSEGFGELFF
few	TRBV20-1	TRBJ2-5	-	TGCAGTGCTAGCCGTACACAGGGAAAAGAGACCCAGTACTTC	CSASRTQGKETQYF
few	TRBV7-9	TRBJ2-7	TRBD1	TGTGCCAGCAGCTTAAATTTTGGGACAGGGGCCTACGAGCAGTACTTC	CASSLNFGTGAYEQYF
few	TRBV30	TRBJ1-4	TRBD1	TGTGCCGCGACGCGGACAGGGGCGCTAAAACTGTTTTTT	CAATRTGALKLFF
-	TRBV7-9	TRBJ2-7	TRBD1	TGTGCCAGCAGCTCGAAACAGGGGCCCTACGAGCAGTACTTC	CASSSKQGPYEQYF
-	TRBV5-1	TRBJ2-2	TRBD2	TGCGCCAGCAGCTTGGCGGTAGCGGGAGGACCCGGGGAGCTGTTTTTT	CASSLAVAGGPGELFF
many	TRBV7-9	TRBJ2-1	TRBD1	TGTGCCAGCAGCTTAGGACAGGGAGCCTACAATGAGCAGTTCTTC	CASSLGQGAYNEQFF
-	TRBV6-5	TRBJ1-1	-	TGTGCCAGCAGTTACGAGGGTTTCACTGAAGCTTTCTTT	CASSYEGFTEAFF
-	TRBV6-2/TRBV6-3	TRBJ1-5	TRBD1	TGTGCCAGCAGTTACCGGACAGGGGACCCCTATAGCAATCGGCCCCAGCATTTT	CASSYRTGDPYSNRPQHF
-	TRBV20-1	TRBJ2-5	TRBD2	TGCAGTGCTCATGGGGAGGGGACTCTAATCCAAGAGACCCAGTACTTC	CSAHGEGTLIQETQYF
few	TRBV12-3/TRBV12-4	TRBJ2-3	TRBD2	TGTGCCAGCAGAGTAGCGGGAGCATACACAGATACGCAGTATTTT	CASRVAGAYTDTQYF
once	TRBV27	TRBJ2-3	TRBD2	TGTGCCAGCAGTTTCTTAAGCGGGAGGGCCCTCGGTACGCAGTATTTT	CASSFLSGRALGTQYF
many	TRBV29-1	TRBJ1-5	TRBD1	TGCAGCGTTGAAGGGACAGGTAGGGAGCCCCAGCATTTT	CSVEGTGREPQHF
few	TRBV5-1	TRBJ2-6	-	TGCGCCAGCAGCTTGGTTCGCAGGGCAAGCTCTGGGGCCAACGTCCTGACTTTC	CASSLVRRASSGANVLTF
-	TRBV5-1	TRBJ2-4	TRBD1	TGCGCCGGCAGCTTGGACAGGAGGACGACCAAAAACATTCAGTACTTC	CAGSLDRRTTKNIQYF
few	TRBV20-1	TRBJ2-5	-	TGCAGTGCTAGCAAGGATTCGGAGACCCAGTACTTC	CSASKDSETQYF
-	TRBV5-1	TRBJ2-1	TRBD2	TGCGCCAGCAGCTTGGCGGCGGGGGACTCCGGTGTGCTGTTCTTC	CASSLAAGDSGVLFF
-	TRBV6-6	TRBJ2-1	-	TGTGCCAGCAGTTACCATCCCTCGGGTGAGCAGTTCTTC	CASSYHPSGEQFF
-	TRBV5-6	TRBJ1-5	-	TGTGCCAGCAGCCGAGCCGGACCAGTAAATCAGCCCCAGCATTTT	CASSRAGPVNQPQHF
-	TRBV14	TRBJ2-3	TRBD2	TGTGCCAGCAGCCAATTTAGCGGGGGCCAGTATTTT	CASSQFSGGQYF
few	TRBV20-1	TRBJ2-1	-	TGCAGTGCTAGTTCCAGGAGCTCCTACAATGAGCAGTTCTTC	CSASSRSSYNEQFF
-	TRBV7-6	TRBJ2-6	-	TGTGCCAGCAGCTTAGGGGGGGCCCTCTCAGCCGGGGCCAACGTCCTGACTTTC	CASSLGGALSAGANVLTF
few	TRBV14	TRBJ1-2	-	TGTGCCAGCAGCCAAGATGTGATCTATGGCTACACCTTC	CASSQDVIYGYTF
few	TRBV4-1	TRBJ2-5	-	TGCGCCAGCAGCCCCTCGGGCGGGACTCAGAAAGAGACCCAGTACTTC	CASSPSGGTQKETQYF
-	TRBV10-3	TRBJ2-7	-	TGTGCCATCAGTACGAGGGGGGAGGGCTACGAGCAGTACTTC	CAISTRGEGYEQYF
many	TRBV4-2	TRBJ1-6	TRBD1	TGTGCCAGCAGCCAAGTTGGGACAGGGTATTCACCCCTCCACTTT	CASSQVGTGYSPLHF